This T cell receptor (beta chain) was observed in a study of cytomegalovirus exposure and HLA in healthy donors. V shed 6 bases and J 6 bases; nucleotides not matched to a gene: 8. Germline CDR1 and CDR2: KGHSH and LQKENI. The CDR3 length is 14 residues. Primers for the PCR totalled 60 Vbeta and 13 Jbeta. Sequencing used immunoSEQ multiplex PCR; TCRdb keeps in-frame clones, though not all of them. The table includes 170,000 or so clones, 84% detected once. The sample was PBMCs. The chain carries TRBV18 and TRBJ2-7; 10 bases are shared with TRBD2. The TCR originated in a man aged 18 to 29 in good health and CMV-seronegative. The CDR3 reads CASSLLAGPAEQYF. CDR3 nucleotides: TGTGCCAGCTCCCTACTAGCGGGACCCGCCGAGCAGTACTTC.